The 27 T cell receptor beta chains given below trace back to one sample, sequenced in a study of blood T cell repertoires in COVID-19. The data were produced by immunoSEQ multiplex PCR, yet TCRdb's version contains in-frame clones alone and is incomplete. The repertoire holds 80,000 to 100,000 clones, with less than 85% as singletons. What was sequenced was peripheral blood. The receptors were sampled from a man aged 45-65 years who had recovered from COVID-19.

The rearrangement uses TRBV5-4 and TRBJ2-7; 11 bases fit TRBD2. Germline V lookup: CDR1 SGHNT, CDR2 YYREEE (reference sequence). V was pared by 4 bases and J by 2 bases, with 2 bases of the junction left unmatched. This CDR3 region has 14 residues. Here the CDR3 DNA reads TGTGCCAGCAGCCCGGGACTAGCGGCCTACGAGCAGTACTTC. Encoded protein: CASSPGLAAYEQYF. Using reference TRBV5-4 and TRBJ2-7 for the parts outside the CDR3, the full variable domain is ETGVTQSPTHLIKTRGQQVTLRCSSQSGHNTVSWYQQALGQGPQFIFQYYREEENGRGNFPPRFSGLQFPNYSSELNVNALELDDSALYLCASSPGLAAYEQYFGPGTRLTVT.

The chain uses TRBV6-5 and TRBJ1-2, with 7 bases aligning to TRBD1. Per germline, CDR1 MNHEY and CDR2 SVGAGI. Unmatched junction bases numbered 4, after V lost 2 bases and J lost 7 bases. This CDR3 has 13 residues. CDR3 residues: CASSYEGAFGYTF. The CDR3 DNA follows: TGTGCCAGCAGTTACGAGGGGGCGTTTGGCTACACCTTC.

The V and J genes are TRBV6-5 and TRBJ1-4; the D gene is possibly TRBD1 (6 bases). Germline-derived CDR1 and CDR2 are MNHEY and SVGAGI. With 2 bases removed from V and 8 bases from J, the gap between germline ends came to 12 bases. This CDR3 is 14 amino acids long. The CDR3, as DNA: TGTGCCAGCAGTTACCGGGGGGCAGGGGAAAAACTGTTTTTT. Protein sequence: CASSYRGAGEKLFF.

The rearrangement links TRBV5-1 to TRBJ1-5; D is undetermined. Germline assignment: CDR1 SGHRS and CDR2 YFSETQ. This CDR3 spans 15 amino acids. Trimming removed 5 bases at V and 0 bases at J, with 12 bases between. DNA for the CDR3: TGCGCCAGCAGAATAGACGGGAATAGCAATCAGCCCCAGCATTTT. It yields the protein CASRIDGNSNQPQHF.

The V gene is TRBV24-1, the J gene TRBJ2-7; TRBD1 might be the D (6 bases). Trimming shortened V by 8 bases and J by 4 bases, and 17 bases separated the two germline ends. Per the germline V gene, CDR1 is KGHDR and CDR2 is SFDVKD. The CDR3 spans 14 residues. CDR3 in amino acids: CATKVGKGEYEQYF. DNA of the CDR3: TGTGCCACCAAAGTGGGGAAGGGGGAGTACGAGCAGTACTTC.

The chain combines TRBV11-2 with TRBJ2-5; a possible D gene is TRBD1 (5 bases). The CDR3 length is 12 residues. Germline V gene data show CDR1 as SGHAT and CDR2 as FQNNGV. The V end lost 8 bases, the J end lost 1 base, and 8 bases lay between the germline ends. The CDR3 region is CASCRVQETQYF. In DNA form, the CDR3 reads TGTGCCAGCTGCAGGGTCCAAGAGACCCAGTACTTC.

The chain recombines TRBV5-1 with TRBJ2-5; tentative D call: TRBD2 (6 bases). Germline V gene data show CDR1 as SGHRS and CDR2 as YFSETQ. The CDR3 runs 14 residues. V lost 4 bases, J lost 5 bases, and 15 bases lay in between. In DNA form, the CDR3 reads TGCGCCAGCAGCGGGAGGACCTCCCAGGAGACCCAGTACTTC. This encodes CASSGRTSQETQYF.

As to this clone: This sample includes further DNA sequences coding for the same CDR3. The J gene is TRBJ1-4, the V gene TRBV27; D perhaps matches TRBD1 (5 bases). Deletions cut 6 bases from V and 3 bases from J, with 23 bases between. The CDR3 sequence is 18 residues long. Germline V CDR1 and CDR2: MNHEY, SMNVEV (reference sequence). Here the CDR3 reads CASRPHANSGSPNEKLFF. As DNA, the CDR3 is TGTGCCAGCAGGCCACACGCTAATTCAGGGTCCCCTAATGAAAAACTGTTTTTT.

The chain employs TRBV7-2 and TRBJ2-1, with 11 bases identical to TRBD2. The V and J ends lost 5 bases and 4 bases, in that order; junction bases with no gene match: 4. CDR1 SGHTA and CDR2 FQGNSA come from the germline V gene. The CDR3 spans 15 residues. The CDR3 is CASSPTSGSYNEQFF. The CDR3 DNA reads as TGTGCCAGCAGCCCAACTAGCGGGAGTTACAATGAGCAGTTCTTC.

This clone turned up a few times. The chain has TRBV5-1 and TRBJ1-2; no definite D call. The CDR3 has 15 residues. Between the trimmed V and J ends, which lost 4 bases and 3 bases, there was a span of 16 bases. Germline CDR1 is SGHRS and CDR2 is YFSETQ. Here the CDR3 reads CASSPEPDNYYGYTF. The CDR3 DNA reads TGCGCCAGCAGCCCCGAACCCGACAATTACTATGGCTACACCTTC.

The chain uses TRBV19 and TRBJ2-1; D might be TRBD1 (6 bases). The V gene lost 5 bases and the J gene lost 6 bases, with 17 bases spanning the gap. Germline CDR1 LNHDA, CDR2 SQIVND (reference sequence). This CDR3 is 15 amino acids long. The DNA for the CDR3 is TGTGCCAGTAGTCACACAGGGTTCTCGGGCAATGAGCAGTTCTTC. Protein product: CASSHTGFSGNEQFF.

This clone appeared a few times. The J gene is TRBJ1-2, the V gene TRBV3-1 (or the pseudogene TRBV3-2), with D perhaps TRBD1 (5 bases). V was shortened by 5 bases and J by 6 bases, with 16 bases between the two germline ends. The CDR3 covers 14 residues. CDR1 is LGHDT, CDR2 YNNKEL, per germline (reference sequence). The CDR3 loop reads CASSEPGGVNGYTF. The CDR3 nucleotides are TGTGCCAGCAGCGAACCGGGAGGGGTCAATGGCTACACCTTC.

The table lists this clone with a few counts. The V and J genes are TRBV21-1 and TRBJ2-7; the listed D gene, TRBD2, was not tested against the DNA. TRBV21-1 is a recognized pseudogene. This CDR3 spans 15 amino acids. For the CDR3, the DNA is TGTGCCAGCAGCAAAACGGCCGGGAGTTTATACGAGCAGTACTTC. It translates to CASSKTAGSLYEQYF.

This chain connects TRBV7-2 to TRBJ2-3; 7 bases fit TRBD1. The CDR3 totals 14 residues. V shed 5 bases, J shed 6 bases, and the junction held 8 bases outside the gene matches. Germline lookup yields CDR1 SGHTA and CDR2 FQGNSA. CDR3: CASSVDRVTDTQYF. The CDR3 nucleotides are TGTGCCAGCAGCGTTGACAGGGTGACTGATACGCAGTATTTT.

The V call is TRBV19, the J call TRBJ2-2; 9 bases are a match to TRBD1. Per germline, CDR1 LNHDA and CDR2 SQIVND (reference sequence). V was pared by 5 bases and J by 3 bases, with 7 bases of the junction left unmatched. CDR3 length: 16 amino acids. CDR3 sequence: CASSARTGADTGELFF. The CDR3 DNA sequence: TGTGCCAGTAGTGCCCGGACAGGGGCGGACACCGGGGAGCTGTTTTTT.

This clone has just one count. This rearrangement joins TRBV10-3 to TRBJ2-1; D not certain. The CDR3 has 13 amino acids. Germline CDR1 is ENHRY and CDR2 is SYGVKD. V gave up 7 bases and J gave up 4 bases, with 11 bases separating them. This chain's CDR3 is CAITRSSYNEQFF. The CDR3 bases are TGTGCCATCACCCGCTCTAGTTACAATGAGCAGTTCTTC.

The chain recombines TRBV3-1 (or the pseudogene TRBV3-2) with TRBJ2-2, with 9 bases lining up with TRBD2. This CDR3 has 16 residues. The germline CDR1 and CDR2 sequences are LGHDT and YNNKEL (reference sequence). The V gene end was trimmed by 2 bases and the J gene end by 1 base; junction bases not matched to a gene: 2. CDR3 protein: CASSQRTSENTGELFF. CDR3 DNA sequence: TGTGCCAGCAGCCAAAGGACTAGCGAGAACACCGGGGAGCTGTTTTTT.

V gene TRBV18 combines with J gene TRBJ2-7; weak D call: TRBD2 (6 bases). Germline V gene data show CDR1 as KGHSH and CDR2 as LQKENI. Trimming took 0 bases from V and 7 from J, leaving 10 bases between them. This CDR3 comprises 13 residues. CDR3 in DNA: TGTGCCAGCTCACCACCCGGACTATGGGAGCAGTACTTC. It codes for CASSPPGLWEQYF.

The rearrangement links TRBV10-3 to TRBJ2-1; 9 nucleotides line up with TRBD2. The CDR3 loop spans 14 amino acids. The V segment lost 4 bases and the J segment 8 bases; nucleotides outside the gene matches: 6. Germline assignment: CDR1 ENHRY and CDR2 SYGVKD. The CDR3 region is CAISVTSGFDEQFF. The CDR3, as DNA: TGTGCCATCAGTGTAACTAGCGGGTTCGATGAGCAGTTCTTC.

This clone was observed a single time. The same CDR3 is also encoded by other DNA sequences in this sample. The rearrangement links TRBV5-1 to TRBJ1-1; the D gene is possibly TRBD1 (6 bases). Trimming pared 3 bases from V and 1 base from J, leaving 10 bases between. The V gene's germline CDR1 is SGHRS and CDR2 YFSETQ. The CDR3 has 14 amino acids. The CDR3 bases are TGCGCCAGCAGCTCAGGACAGCCGAACACTGAAGCTTTCTTT. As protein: CASSSGQPNTEAFF.

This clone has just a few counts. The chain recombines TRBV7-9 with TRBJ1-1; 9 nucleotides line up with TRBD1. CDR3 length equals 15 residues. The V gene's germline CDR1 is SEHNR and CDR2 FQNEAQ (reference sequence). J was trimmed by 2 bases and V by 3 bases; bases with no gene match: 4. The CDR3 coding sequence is TGTGCCAGCAGCTTGGACAGGGGTCGAAACACTGAAGCTTTCTTT. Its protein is CASSLDRGRNTEAFF.

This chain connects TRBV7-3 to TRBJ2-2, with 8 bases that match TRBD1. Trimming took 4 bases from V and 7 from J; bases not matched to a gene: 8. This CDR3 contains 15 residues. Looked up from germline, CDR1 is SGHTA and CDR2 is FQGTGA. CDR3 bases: TGTGCCAGCAGCTGGACAGGGCTCATCGGCGGGGAGCTGTTTTTT. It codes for CASSWTGLIGGELFF.

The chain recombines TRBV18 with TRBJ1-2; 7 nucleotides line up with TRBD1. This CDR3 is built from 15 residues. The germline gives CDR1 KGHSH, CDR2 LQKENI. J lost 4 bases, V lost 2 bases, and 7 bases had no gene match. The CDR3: CASSPRTGDSYGYTF. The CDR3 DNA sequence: TGTGCCAGCTCACCAAGAACAGGGGATAGCTATGGCTACACCTTC.

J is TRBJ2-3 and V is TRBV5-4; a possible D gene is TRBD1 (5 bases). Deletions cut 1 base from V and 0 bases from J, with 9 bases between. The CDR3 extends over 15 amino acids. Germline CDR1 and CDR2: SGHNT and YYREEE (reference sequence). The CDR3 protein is CASSLRTPSTDTQYF. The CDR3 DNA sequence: TGTGCCAGCAGCTTGCGGACACCCAGCACAGATACGCAGTATTTT.

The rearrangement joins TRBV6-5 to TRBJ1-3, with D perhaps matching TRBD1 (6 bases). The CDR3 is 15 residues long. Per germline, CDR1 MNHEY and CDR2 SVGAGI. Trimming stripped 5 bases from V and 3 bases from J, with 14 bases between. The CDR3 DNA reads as TGTGCCAGCAGTCAAACAGGGTTCAATGGAAACACCATATATTTT. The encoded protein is CASSQTGFNGNTIYF.

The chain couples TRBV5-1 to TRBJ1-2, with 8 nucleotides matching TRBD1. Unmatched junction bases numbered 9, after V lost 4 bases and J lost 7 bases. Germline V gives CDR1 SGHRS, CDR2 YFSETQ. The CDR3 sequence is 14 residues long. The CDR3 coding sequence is TGCGCCAGCAGCCCCCAGGGGGCGTATCGTGGCTACACCTTC. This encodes CASSPQGAYRGYTF.

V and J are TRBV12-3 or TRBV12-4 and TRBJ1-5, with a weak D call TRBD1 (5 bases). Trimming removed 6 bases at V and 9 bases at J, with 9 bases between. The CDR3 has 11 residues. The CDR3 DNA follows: TGTGCCAGCAGCTTTCAGGGGCCCCAGCATTTT. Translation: CASSFQGPQHF.